The T cell receptor (beta chain) under discussion was sequenced for a study of T cells after yellow fever vaccination. Study information: Fractions of limited cellularity were prepared by means of SMART-Seq v4 Ultra Low Input. General study points: The study re-detected most primary-vaccination clones after the booster (about 96% CD4, around 89% CD8).

In TCRdb, the 5' RACE reads were re-called with MiXCR into one record per CDR3 protein. The table records 200,000 to 300,000 distinct CDR3 sequences, more than 6.5% of them present only once. A few counts support this clonotype. Its antigen is as yet unknown. From germline, CDR1 is KGHSY and CDR2 FQNENV. V was pared by 0 bases and J by 4 bases, with 12 bases between. This CDR3 region has 15 residues. The sequence was collected from a man aged 25 to 40 who received the YFV17D yellow fever vaccine. This chain links TRBV16 with TRBJ1-2, with D perhaps TRBD1 (5 bases). The specimen comprised CD4+ T cells sorted from PBMCs, sampled on the day of the yellow fever booster vaccination. For the CDR3, the DNA is TGTGCCAGCAGCCAATCAGGGCCAGGGACCTATGGCTACACCTTC. This encodes CASSQSGPGTYGYTF.